This record covers a single TCR beta chain. V lost 6 bases to trimming and J lost 4 bases, with 13 bases between them. This CDR3 has 14 amino acids. Germline V gene data show CDR1 as MDHEN and CDR2 as SYDVKM. The record originates from a study of blood T cell repertoires in COVID-19. Study as a whole: There were acute and convalescent COVID-19 samples, and they came from the United States, Italy and Spain. The cDNA or gDNA used as material had been derived from T cells, B-cell-depleted T cells, or PBMCs.

Per the original data handling: Amplification of reference gene primers provided the estimated nucleated cell counts. The table came from immunoSEQ multiplex PCR; TCRdb's copy has only in-frame clones and leaves some out. That table is the source of V, J and clone size, and D and trimming were worked out from the DNA. The repertoire holds 250,000 to 300,000 clones, more than 70% seen once, with 11% in the top ten. Seattle cases were enrolled at active infection and followed longitudinally. The specimen was peripheral blood. The origin of this receptor is a woman in her twenties or thirties with COVID-19, enrolled during active disease. This chain links TRBV28 with TRBJ1-3; D gene ambiguous. CDR3 nucleotide sequence: TGTGCCAGCAGCTGGACCAGAGGGGGAAACACCATATATTTT. Its translation: CASSWTRGGNTIYF.